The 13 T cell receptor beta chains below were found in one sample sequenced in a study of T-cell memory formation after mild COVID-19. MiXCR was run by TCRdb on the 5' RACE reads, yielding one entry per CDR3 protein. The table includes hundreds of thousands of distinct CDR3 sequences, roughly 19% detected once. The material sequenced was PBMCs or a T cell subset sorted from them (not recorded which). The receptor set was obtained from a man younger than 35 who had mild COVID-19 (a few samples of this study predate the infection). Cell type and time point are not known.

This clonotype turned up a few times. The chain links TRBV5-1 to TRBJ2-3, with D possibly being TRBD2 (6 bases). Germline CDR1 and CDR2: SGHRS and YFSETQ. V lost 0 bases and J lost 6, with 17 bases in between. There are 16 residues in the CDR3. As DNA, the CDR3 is TGCGCCAGCAGCTTGGCAAGTCGACTAGTAACGGATACGCAGTATTTT. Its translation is CASSLASRLVTDTQYF.

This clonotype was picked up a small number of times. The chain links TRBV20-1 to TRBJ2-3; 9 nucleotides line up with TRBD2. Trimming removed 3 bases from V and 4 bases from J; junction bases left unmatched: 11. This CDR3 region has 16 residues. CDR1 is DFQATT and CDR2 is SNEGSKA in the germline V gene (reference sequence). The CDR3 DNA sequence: TGCAGTGCTAGTGGACTAGCGAGACCCTCATCAGATACGCAGTATTTT. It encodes CSASGLARPSSDTQYF.

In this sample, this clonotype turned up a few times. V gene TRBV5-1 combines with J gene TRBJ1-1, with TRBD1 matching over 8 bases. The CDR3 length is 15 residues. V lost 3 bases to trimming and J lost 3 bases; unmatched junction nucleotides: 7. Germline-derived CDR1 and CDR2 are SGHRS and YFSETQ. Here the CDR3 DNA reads TGCGCCAGCAGCTGGCAGGGGGCGGTGGACACTGAAGCTTTCTTT. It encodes CASSWQGAVDTEAFF.

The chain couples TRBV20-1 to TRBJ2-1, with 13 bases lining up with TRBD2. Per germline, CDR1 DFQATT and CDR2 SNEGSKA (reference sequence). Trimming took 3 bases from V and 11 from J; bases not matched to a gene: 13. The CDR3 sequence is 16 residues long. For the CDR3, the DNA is TGCAGTGCTAGGGGAACTAGCGGGGGGGCTAGTAGGCAGCAGTTCTTC. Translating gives CSARGTSGGASRQQFF.

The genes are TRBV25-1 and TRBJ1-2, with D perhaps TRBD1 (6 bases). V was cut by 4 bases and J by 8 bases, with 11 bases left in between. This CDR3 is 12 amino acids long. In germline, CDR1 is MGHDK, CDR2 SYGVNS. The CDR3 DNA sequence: TGTGCCAGCAGTGCAGGGGCCCAGGGCTACACCTTC. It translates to CASSAGAQGYTF.

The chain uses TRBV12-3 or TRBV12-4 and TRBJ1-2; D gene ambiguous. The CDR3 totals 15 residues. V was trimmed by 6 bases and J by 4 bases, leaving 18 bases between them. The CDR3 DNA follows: TGTGCCAGCAGCCGTTGGCCGAGGAATATCTATGGCTACACCTTC. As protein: CASSRWPRNIYGYTF.

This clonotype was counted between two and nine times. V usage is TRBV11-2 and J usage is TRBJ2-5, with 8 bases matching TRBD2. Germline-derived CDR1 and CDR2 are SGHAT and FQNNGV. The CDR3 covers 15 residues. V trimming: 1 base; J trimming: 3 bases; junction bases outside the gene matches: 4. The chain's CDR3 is CASSLALGGEETQYF. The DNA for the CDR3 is TGTGCCAGCAGCTTAGCACTCGGGGGGGAAGAGACCCAGTACTTC.

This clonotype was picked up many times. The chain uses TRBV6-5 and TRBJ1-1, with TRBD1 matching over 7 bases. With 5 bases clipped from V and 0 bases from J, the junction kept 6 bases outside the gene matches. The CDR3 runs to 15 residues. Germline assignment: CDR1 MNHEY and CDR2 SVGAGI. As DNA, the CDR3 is TGTGCCAGCAGTCAAGGGACAGCTATGAACACTGAAGCTTTCTTT. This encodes CASSQGTAMNTEAFF.

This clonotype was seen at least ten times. The CDR3 DNA is TGCGCCAGCAGCTTCCCAGGCACTGAAGCTTTCTTT. It translates to CASSFPGTEAFF. The chain employs TRBV5-1 and TRBJ1-1, with unresolved D. Germline V CDR1 and CDR2: SGHRS, YFSETQ. V lost 2 bases and J lost 4, with 6 bases in between. The CDR3 has 12 residues.

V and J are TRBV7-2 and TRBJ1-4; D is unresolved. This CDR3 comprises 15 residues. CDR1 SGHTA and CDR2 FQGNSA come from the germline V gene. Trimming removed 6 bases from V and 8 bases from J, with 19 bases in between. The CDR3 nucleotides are TGTGCCAGCAGTCTTAGTTTCGGGGTTGGGGAAAAACTGTTTTTT. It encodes CASSLSFGVGEKLFF.

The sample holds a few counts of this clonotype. The CDR3 sequence: CASSQLAGGTLGDTQYF. The CDR3 nucleotides are TGTGCCAGCAGCCAGTTAGCGGGGGGCACCTTAGGAGATACGCAGTATTTT. The chain carries TRBV14 and TRBJ2-3; TRBD2 aligns across 10 bases. The junction had 11 bases not matched to a gene; V was cut back by 3 bases and J by 5 bases. This CDR3 has 17 amino acids. Germline V lookup: CDR1 SGHDN, CDR2 FVKESK. The whole variable domain, remainder taken from reference TRBV14 and TRBJ2-3, is EAGVTQFPSHSVIEKGQTVTLRCDPISGHDNLYWYRRVMGKEIKFLLHFVKESKQDESGMPNNRFLAERTGGTYSTLKVQPAELEDSGVYFCASSQLAGGTLGDTQYFGPGTRLTVL.

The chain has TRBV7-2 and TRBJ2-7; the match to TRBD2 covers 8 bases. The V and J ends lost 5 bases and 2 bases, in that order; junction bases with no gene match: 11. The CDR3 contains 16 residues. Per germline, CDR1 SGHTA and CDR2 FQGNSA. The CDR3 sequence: CASSLWRGAKTYEQYF. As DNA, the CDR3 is TGTGCCAGCAGCCTTTGGCGGGGGGCAAAGACCTACGAGCAGTACTTC.

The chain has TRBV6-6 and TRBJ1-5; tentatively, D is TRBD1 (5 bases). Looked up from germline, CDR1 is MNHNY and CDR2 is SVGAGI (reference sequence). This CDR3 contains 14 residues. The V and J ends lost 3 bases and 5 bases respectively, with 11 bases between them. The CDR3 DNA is TGTGCCAGCAGTTATACCCTGGGGGATCAGCCCCAGCATTTT. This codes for CASSYTLGDQPQHF.